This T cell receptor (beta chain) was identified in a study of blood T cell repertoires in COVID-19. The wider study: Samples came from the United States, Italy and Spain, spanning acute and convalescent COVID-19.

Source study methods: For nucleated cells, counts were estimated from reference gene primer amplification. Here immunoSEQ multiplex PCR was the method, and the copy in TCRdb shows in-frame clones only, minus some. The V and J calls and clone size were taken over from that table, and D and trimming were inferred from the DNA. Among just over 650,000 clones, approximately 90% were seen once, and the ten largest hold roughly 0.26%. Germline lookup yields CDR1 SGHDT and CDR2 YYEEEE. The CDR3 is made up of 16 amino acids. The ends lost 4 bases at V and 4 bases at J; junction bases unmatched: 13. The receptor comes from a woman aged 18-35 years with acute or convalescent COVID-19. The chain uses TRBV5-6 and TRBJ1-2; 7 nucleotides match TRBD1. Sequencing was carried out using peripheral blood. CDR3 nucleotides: TGTGCCAGCAGCCCCGGACAGGCAATACCGTTCTATGGCTACACCTTC. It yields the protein CASSPGQAIPFYGYTF.